This entry is about one T cell receptor (beta chain). Its specificity is unknown. The record originates from a study of regulatory T cells in long-lasting Graves disease. About the study: Under 3 months of antithyroid drugs had been taken by newly diagnosed Graves' patients.

Time point of the sample: newly diagnosed GD, antithyroid drugs for less than 3 months. RNA from PBMCs was the source of the TCR library. An endocrinology department in Xi'an, China, recruited the patients. Findings and caveats of the study: Sharing of public clonotypes was greater in persistent patients (about 2,500) than in new patients (more than 900).

V was shortened by 6 bases and J by 1 base, with 12 bases between the two germline ends. The CDR3 is 13 residues long. Germline V gene lookup returns CDR1 DFQATT and CDR2 SNEGSKA (reference sequence). Libraries of TCR beta came from iRepertoire HTBI primers plus Arm-PCR of CDR3 regions. MiXCR was run by TCRdb on the multiplex PCR reads, yielding one entry per CDR3 protein. The sample contains about 620,000 distinct CDR3 sequences, 15% to 20% of which appear only once. The same specimen was also included in a second study, on T cells in Graves' hyperthyroidism and ophthalmopathy.

The TCR was taken from a woman aged 25-40 years with Graves disease. The sequencing used peripheral blood mononuclear cells (PBMCs), collected at new diagnosis, from a patient treated with antithyroid drugs. V is TRBV20-1 and J is TRBJ2-5; tentative D call: TRBD2 (5 bases). CDR3: CSARRTIQETQYF. In DNA form, the CDR3 reads TGCAGTGCCCGGAGGACGATCCAAGAGACCCAGTACTTC.